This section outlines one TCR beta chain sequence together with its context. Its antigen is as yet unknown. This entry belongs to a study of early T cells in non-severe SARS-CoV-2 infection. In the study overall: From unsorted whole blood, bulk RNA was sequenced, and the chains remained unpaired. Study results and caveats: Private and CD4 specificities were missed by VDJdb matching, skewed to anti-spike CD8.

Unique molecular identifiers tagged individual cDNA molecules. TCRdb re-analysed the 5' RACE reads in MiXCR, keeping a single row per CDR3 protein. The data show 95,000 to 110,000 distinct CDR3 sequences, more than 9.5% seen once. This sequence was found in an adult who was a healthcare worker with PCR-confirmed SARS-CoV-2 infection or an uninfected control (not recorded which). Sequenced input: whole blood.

CDR3 sequence: CSASGRGTTDTQYF. The CDR3 DNA follows: TGCAGTGCTAGTGGGCGGGGCACCACAGATACGCAGTATTTT. The chain recombines TRBV20-1 with TRBJ2-3; the D gene is possibly TRBD2 (6 bases). Germline values: CDR1 DFQATT, CDR2 SNEGSKA (reference sequence). The CDR3 consists of 14 residues. V gave up 3 bases and J gave up 2 bases, with 12 bases separating them.